Each of the 17 T cell receptor beta chains below was sequenced from the same sample in a study of shared clonotypes between healthy human individuals. Using immunoSEQ multiplex PCR, the repertoire was profiled, and TCRdb retains in-frame clones only, with some absent. The sample yields about 2 million clones, less than 95% seen once. CD45RO-negative cells were positively selected for CCR7, leaving out terminally differentiated effector memory CD45RA+ cells. Material for sequencing was naive CD8+ T cells sorted from blood. The receptors come from a man younger than 30 in good health.

The CDR3 is CASSPGQDPYNEQFF. CDR3 coding DNA: TGTGCCAGCAGTCCGGGACAGGACCCCTACAATGAGCAGTTCTTC. V is TRBV27 and J is TRBJ2-1, with 8 bases identical to TRBD1. Germline V gives CDR1 MNHEY, CDR2 SMNVEV (reference sequence). This CDR3 contains 15 residues. J lost 2 bases, V lost 5 bases, and 5 bases had no gene match.

The rearrangement uses TRBV6-6 and TRBJ2-7; D perhaps matches TRBD2 (5 bases). The CDR3 has 14 residues. In germline, CDR1 is MNHNY, CDR2 SVGAGI (reference sequence). V was pared by 5 bases and J by 3 bases, with 14 bases between. The DNA for the CDR3 is TGTGCCAGCAGTCCGACTACCCGAGGCTACGAGCAGTACTTC. Its translation is CASSPTTRGYEQYF.

V and J are TRBV7-2 and TRBJ2-3, with a weak D call TRBD2 (5 bases). The V gene's germline CDR1 is SGHTA and CDR2 FQGNSA. The CDR3 loop spans 13 amino acids. V was trimmed by 2 bases and J by 6 bases, leaving 9 bases between them. CDR3 coding DNA: TGTGCCAGCAGCTTAAGTCGAGGGGATACGCAGTATTTT. This gives the protein CASSLSRGDTQYF.

This chain uses TRBV6-1 with TRBJ1-1, with unresolved D. The CDR3 runs to 18 residues. V was shortened by 1 base and J by 5 bases, with 23 bases between the two germline ends. The germline V gene has CDR1 MNHNS and CDR2 SASEGT. Here the CDR3 DNA reads TGTGCCAGCAGTGAAGGAACGGAAGCCCTCGAACCTAAGACTGAAGCTTTCTTT. This sequence encodes CASSEGTEALEPKTEAFF.

The chain employs TRBV4-1 and TRBJ1-6; D is undetermined. Trimming took 2 bases from V and 0 from J, leaving 14 bases between them. The CDR3 extends over 18 amino acids. Germline V gene data show CDR1 as MGHRA and CDR2 as YSYEKL. The chain's CDR3 is CASSQTVGLLSYNSPLHF. The CDR3 DNA sequence: TGCGCCAGCAGCCAAACAGTTGGTCTCCTCTCCTATAATTCACCCCTCCACTTT.

This chain connects TRBV28 to TRBJ1-6; weak D call: TRBD1 (5 bases). Germline V lookup: CDR1 MDHEN, CDR2 SYDVKM. The V gene lost 6 bases and the J gene lost 0 bases, with 15 bases spanning the gap. The CDR3 is 17 residues long. Written as DNA, the CDR3 is TGTGCCAGCAGCCCTCTACAGGAGAGCTCCTATAATTCACCCCTCCACTTT. Protein sequence: CASSPLQESSYNSPLHF.

This clone turned up a few times. Additional DNA sequences in this sample encode the identical CDR3. V gene TRBV6-5 combines with J gene TRBJ1-2; TRBD1 matches at 10 bases. Germline CDR1 and CDR2: MNHEY and SVGAGI. The CDR3 spans 14 residues. The J segment lost 5 bases and the V segment lost 0 bases, leaving 0 bases of the junction unmatched. CDR3 nucleotide sequence: TGTGCCAGCAGTTACTCGGACAGGGGGTATGGCTACACCTTC. Its protein product is CASSYSDRGYGYTF.

The chain links TRBV7-2 to TRBJ1-1; D call uncertain. The CDR3 has 12 amino acids. The ends were cut back, 4 bases at V and 6 bases at J, with 9 bases in the middle. Germline assignment: CDR1 SGHTA and CDR2 FQGNSA. Here the CDR3 reads CASSYSGPEAFF. The CDR3 DNA is TGTGCCAGCAGCTACAGCGGACCTGAAGCTTTCTTT.

V usage is TRBV7-3 and J usage is TRBJ2-2, with D tentatively TRBD1 (6 bases). Trimming removed 2 bases from V and 6 bases from J, with 13 bases in between. Germline lookup yields CDR1 SGHTA and CDR2 FQGTGA. This CDR3 contains 15 residues. The CDR3 coding sequence is TGTGCCAGCAGCTTAGGTCCAGGGGTAGCCGGGGAGCTGTTTTTT. Protein: CASSLGPGVAGELFF.

This chain joins TRBV27 and TRBJ1-6, with unresolved D. Germline assignment: CDR1 MNHEY and CDR2 SMNVEV (reference sequence). V was clipped by 3 bases and J by 4 bases, with 16 bases between them. This CDR3 spans 17 amino acids. The CDR3 spells CASSFIAGQFYNSPLHF. Here the CDR3 DNA reads TGTGCCAGCAGTTTTATAGCCGGCCAATTTTATAATTCACCCCTCCACTTT.

The chain links TRBV4-2 to TRBJ2-7; D is perhaps TRBD1 or TRBD2 (5 bases each). The length of the CDR3 is 16 residues. V lost 1 base to trimming and J lost 2 bases, with 15 bases between them. Germline CDR1 is LGHNA and CDR2 is YNFKEQ. The CDR3 loop reads CASSQARGTDAYEQYF. CDR3 coding DNA: TGTGCCAGCAGCCAAGCCCGAGGGACGGATGCCTACGAGCAGTACTTC.

The chain uses TRBV4-1 and TRBJ1-4; a weak D match, TRBD1 (6 bases). Germline CDR1 MGHRA, CDR2 YSYEKL. This CDR3 has 15 residues. V lost 0 bases and J lost 4, with 9 bases in between. For the CDR3, the DNA is TGCGCCAGCAGCCAAGAAGGGGACATTAATGAAAAACTGTTTTTT. This encodes CASSQEGDINEKLFF.

The chain has TRBV9 and TRBJ2-7; no definite D call. Trimming cost V 3 bases and J 3 bases, with 13 bases left between them. Germline assignment: CDR1 SGDLS and CDR2 YYNGEE. The CDR3 totals 14 residues. DNA for the CDR3: TGTGCCAGCAGCGCAGAGGCCATACTCTACGAGCAGTACTTC. Translation gives CASSAEAILYEQYF.

A note on this clone: Distinct nucleotide sequences in the sample also encode this CDR3. The genes are TRBV5-4 and TRBJ2-7, with TRBD1 identical over 11 bases. CDR3 size: 14 residues. Germline assignment: CDR1 SGHNT and CDR2 YYREEE (reference sequence). J gave up 4 bases and V 4 bases, and 4 bases lay outside the gene matches. CDR3 protein: CASSPGQGAYEQYF. CDR3 DNA sequence: TGTGCCAGCAGCCCCGGACAGGGGGCTTACGAGCAGTACTTC.

In this sample, this clone turned up a few times. The chain uses TRBV6-1 and TRBJ1-6; a possible D gene is TRBD1 (6 bases). Trimming removed 4 bases from V and 6 bases from J, with 16 bases in between. The CDR3 covers 16 residues. The germline V gene encodes CDR1 MNHNS and CDR2 SASEGT. Here the CDR3 reads CASSATQTGGNSPLHF. The DNA for the CDR3 is TGTGCCAGCAGTGCAACCCAGACAGGTGGTAATTCACCCCTCCACTTT.

V and J are TRBV2 and TRBJ2-7; unclear D gene. V lost 6 bases and J lost 2, with 11 bases in between. The germline CDR1 and CDR2 sequences are SNHLY and FYNNEI. CDR3 size: 13 residues. The CDR3 sequence is CASRGPLAYEQYF. The CDR3 DNA is TGTGCCAGCAGGGGCCCGCTGGCCTACGAGCAGTACTTC.

Remarks on this clone: This same CDR3 is encoded by further DNA sequences in the sample. The chain joins TRBV7-6 to TRBJ2-7; no reliable D call. The CDR3 is 13 residues long. Germline CDR1 SGHVS, CDR2 FNYEAQ. The V and J ends lost 1 base and 7 bases respectively, with 11 bases between them. The CDR3 sequence: CASSLGSAGEQYF. The CDR3, as DNA: TGTGCCAGCAGCTTAGGCTCCGCTGGGGAGCAGTACTTC.